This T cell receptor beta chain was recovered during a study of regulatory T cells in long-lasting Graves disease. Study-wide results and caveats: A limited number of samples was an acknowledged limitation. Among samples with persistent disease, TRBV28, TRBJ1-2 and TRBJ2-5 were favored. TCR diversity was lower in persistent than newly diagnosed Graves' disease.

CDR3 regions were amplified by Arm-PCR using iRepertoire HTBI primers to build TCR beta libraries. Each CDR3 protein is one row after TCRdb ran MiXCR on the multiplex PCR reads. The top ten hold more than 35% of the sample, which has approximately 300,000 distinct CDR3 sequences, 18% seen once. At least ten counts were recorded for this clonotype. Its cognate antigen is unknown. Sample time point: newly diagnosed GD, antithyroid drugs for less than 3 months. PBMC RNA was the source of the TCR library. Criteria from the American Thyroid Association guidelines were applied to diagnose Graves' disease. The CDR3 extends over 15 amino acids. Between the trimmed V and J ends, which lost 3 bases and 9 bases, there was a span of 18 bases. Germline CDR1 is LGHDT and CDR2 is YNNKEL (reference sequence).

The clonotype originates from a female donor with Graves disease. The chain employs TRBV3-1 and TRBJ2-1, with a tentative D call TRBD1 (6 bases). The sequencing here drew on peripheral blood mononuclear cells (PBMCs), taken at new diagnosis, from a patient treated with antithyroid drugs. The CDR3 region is CASSQSLIQGAEQFF. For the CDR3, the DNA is TGTGCCAGCAGCCAGAGCCTAATACAGGGCGCTGAGCAGTTCTTC.